This record concerns one T cell receptor beta chain sequence. The target antigen is unknown. Survey-level TCR-beta sequencing used DNA from CEF-cultured naive and memory CD4+ T cells. Assay used: immunoSEQ multiplex PCR; TCRdb lists only in-frame clones, some missing. Of 40,000 to 50,000 clones in the sample, approximately 84% were seen once. The data derive from a study of CD4 T cells in relation to SARS-CoV-2 and coronaviruses. Study-level background: After about nine days of antigen culture, PBMC TCR beta CDR3s were sequenced.

The V and J ends lost 6 bases and 1 base, in that order; junction bases with no gene match: 5. This CDR3 has 16 residues. Germline lookup yields CDR1 MNHEY and CDR2 SMNVEV (reference sequence). 90,000 to 100,000 naive or memory CD4+ cells were cultured with CEF peptides for about 10 days. The chain has TRBV27 and TRBJ2-3; 12 bases match TRBD2. The sequenced sample consisted of naive CD4+ T cells from PBMCs, cultured in vitro. Subset defined: naive CD4+ T cells isolated by negative enrichment. This sequence was found in an adult with COVID-19. CDR3 amino acids: CASRRLAGDGTDTQYF. The CDR3 coding sequence is TGTGCCAGCAGACGACTAGCGGGAGATGGCACAGATACGCAGTATTTT.